One sample yielded the 6 T cell receptor beta chains listed below, sequenced in a study of beta chain features in type 1 diabetes. Since all of the isolated RNA was reverse transcribed, expressed TCRB transcripts were what got sequenced. Sequenced by immunoSEQ multiplex PCR; TCRdb stores in-frame clones only, minus some. This table holds 300,000 to 400,000 clones, around 10% found once. The sequenced sample consisted of naive CD4+ T cells from blood. These receptors all stem from a woman aged 25 to 39 in good health.

This clone was picked up a small number of times. Other DNA sequences within the sample encode an identical CDR3. DNA for the CDR3: TGCGCCAGCAGCCTAGGGACTAGCGGGCAAGAGACCCAGTACTTC. It codes for CASSLGTSGQETQYF. The rearrangement joins TRBV5-1 to TRBJ2-5; 12 bases match TRBD2. After removal of 4 bases from V and 2 bases from J, the junction contained 3 bases not matched to a gene. The length of the CDR3 is 15 residues. CDR1 and CDR2 from the germline V gene are SGHRS and YFSETQ.

The rearrangement joins TRBV27 to TRBJ1-1; 8 bases map to TRBD1. The CDR3 sequence is 15 residues long. Germline-derived CDR1 and CDR2 are MNHEY and SMNVEV (reference sequence). V gave up 6 bases and J gave up 3 bases; unmatched junction bases: 9. This chain's CDR3 is CASSLWDRRDTEAFF. The CDR3 DNA reads TGTGCCAGCAGCTTGTGGGACAGGCGGGACACTGAAGCTTTCTTT.

This clone came up a few times. The chain couples TRBV6-1 to TRBJ2-1, with no clear D. Per the germline V gene, CDR1 is MNHNS and CDR2 is SASEGT. With 0 bases removed from V and 4 bases from J, the gap between germline ends came to 7 bases. This CDR3 region has 14 residues. CDR3 in DNA: TGTGCCAGCAGTGAAGCGGCCCGATACAATGAGCAGTTCTTC. Translating gives CASSEAARYNEQFF.

This clone has more than one count but fewer than ten. The chain combines TRBV6-4 with TRBJ2-1; TRBD2 agrees at 7 bases. From germline, CDR1 is MRHNA and CDR2 SNTAGT. CDR3 length: 13 amino acids. V lost 4 bases and J lost 7; bases outside the gene matches: 4. The CDR3 bases are TGTGCCAGCAGTGCCCTTAGCGGGAATGAGCAGTTCTTC. This gives the protein CASSALSGNEQFF.

The table lists this clone with a few counts. The chain uses TRBV19 and TRBJ2-5, with 7 bases fitting TRBD1. V trimming: 5 bases; J trimming: 5 bases; junction bases outside the gene matches: 11. Germline CDR1 is LNHDA and CDR2 is SQIVND (reference sequence). The CDR3 spans 15 residues. CDR3 bases: TGTGCCAGTAGTTCGCATTCCGGGACAGTGGAGACCCAGTACTTC. It specifies CASSSHSGTVETQYF.

This clone was observed a few times. The chain recombines TRBV5-1 with TRBJ2-1; 9 bases line up with TRBD2. The CDR3 loop spans 16 amino acids. J gave up 8 bases and V 4 bases, and 13 bases lay outside the gene matches. Germline loops: CDR1 SGHRS, CDR2 YFSETQ. As DNA, the CDR3 is TGCGCCAGCAGCATCCTCGGCGGGAGGGCGGGAGATGAGCAGTTCTTC. Translation: CASSILGGRAGDEQFF.